The 20 T cell receptor beta chains presented below share a single source sample, sequenced in a study of T cells in Graves' hyperthyroidism and ophthalmopathy. Researchers amplified the TCR beta CDR3 regions from RNA transcripts. The HTBI primer set drove a first-round RT-PCR of the TCR CDR3. TCRdb reprocessed the multiplex PCR reads via MiXCR and lists one record per CDR3 protein. The sample has about half a million distinct CDR3 sequences; 22% are singletons. The sequenced sample was blood. Receptors were obtained from an older woman with Graves' ophthalmopathy.

In DNA, the CDR3 is TGTGCCAGCAGTAAACAGCGGGACTACACCACAGATACGCAGTATTTT. This codes for CASSKQRDYTTDTQYF. The chain uses TRBV12-3 or TRBV12-4 and TRBJ2-3; 7 positions agree with TRBD2. V lost 5 bases to trimming and J lost 2 bases; unmatched junction nucleotides: 10. This CDR3 comprises 16 residues.

The sample holds many counts of this clonotype. The chain joins TRBV28 to TRBJ2-5, with TRBD2 identical over 10 bases. V lost 5 bases, J lost 1 base, and 7 bases stayed unmatched. This CDR3 comprises 16 residues. Germline V CDR1 and CDR2: MDHEN, SYDVKM. In DNA form, the CDR3 reads TGTGCCAGCAGTACCCCGCTAGCGGGAGTCCAAGAGACCCAGTACTTC. Residues: CASSTPLAGVQETQYF. The full variable domain, its missing parts supplied by reference TRBV28 and TRBJ2-5, is DVKVTQSSRYLVKRTGEKVFLECVQDMDHENMFWYRQDPGLGLRLIYFSYDVKMKEKGDIPEGYSVSREKKERFSLILESASTNQTSMYLCASSTPLAGVQETQYFGPGTRLLVL.

V usage is TRBV20-1 and J usage is TRBJ1-2, with D possibly being TRBD1 (6 bases). V was trimmed by 6 bases and J by 2 bases, leaving 19 bases between them. CDR1 is DFQATT and CDR2 is SNEGSKA in the germline V gene (reference sequence). The CDR3 has 15 residues. CDR3 protein: CSASGARGGNYGYTF. As DNA, the CDR3 is TGCAGTGCCTCAGGGGCGCGAGGCGGGAACTATGGCTACACCTTC.

In its sample, this clonotype was seen a few times. The CDR3 here is CASSEMDSNQPQHF. In nucleotides, the CDR3 is TGTGCCAGCAGTGAAATGGACAGCAATCAGCCCCAGCATTTT. The chain has TRBV6-1 and TRBJ1-5; no clear D. V was cut by 2 bases and J by 1 base, with 6 bases left in between. Germline V gives CDR1 MNHNS, CDR2 SASEGT. This CDR3 region has 14 residues.

V is TRBV13 and J is TRBJ2-1, with 9 positions matching TRBD2. V shed 4 bases and J 4 bases; nucleotides not matched to a gene: 8. The CDR3 covers 16 residues. The germline V gene encodes CDR1 PRHDT and CDR2 FYEKMQ (reference sequence). CDR3 nucleotide sequence: TGTGCCAGCAGCTACCGAGCGGGAGGAAGATACAATGAGCAGTTCTTC. Protein sequence: CASSYRAGGRYNEQFF.

This clonotype showed up just a few times. The rearrangement joins TRBV20-1 to TRBJ2-3; D possibly corresponds to TRBD2 (5 bases). The V end was cut by 3 bases, the J end by 2 bases, with 12 bases between. CDR1 DFQATT and CDR2 SNEGSKA come from the germline V gene (reference sequence). This CDR3 comprises 14 residues. The CDR3 nucleotides are TGCAGTGCTAGTCTTCCAGCGGACACAGATACGCAGTATTTT. Translation: CSASLPADTDTQYF.

Of note for this clonotype: Here the CDR3 omits its conserved ending phenylalanine or tryptophan, so a read error is the likely source. This chain uses TRBV6-5 with TRBJ2-1; perhaps TRBD2 as D (6 bases). Per germline, CDR1 MNHEY and CDR2 SVGAGI. V was pared by 0 bases and J by 7 bases, with 28 bases between. The CDR3 totals 20 residues. CDR3 loop: CASSYSSPGHWGGRGNEQFV. Written as DNA, the CDR3 is TGTGCCAGCAGTTACTCGAGTCCCGGTCATTGGGGCGGACGGGGGAATGAGCAGTTCGTC.

The rearrangement links TRBV6-1 to TRBJ2-4; D perhaps matches TRBD1 (6 bases). V lost 3 bases and J 7 bases, leaving 13 bases between the germline ends. Germline loops: CDR1 MNHNS, CDR2 SASEGT. The CDR3 extends over 14 amino acids. For the CDR3, the DNA is TGTGCCAGCAGTGAGCAACAGGGCTGGAACATTCAGTACTTC. The encoded protein is CASSEQQGWNIQYF.

Ten or more counts support this clonotype. The chain employs TRBV7-2 and TRBJ1-2, with D possibly matching TRBD1 (5 bases). Germline V gives CDR1 SGHTA, CDR2 FQGNSA. The germline V and J ends were trimmed by 1 base and 7 bases, with 13 bases remaining between them. There are 14 residues in the CDR3. CDR3 DNA: TGTGCCAGCAGCTTAGTGGGGGTTTCAGGTGGCTACACCTTC. This gives the protein CASSLVGVSGGYTF.

This clonotype was counted between two and nine times. The genes are TRBV30 and TRBJ1-5, with a weak D call TRBD1 (6 bases). Germline CDR1 and CDR2: GTSNPN and SVGIG (reference sequence). Between the trimmed V and J ends, which lost 5 bases and 0 bases, there was a span of 8 bases. The CDR3 spans 13 residues. CDR3 sequence reads: CAWGTHSNQPQHF. DNA for the CDR3: TGTGCCTGGGGGACACATAGCAATCAGCCCCAGCATTTT.

In the case of this clonotype: A single base separates this from a much larger clone, so it may be a read error. The chain combines TRBV28 with TRBJ2-1, with D maybe TRBD2 (6 bases). The DNA end is more similar to TRBJ2-7, so the J call may be wrong. The CDR3 contains 19 residues. Per germline, CDR1 MDHEN and CDR2 SYDVKM. The chain's CDR3 is CASSPRGTGTASSYNEQYF. In nucleotides, the CDR3 is TGTGCCAGCAGTCCTCGGGGGACCGGGACCGCAAGCTCCTACAATGAGCAGTACTTC.

This clonotype was detected many times. V gene TRBV28 combines with J gene TRBJ1-1; 10 bases are a match to TRBD1. This CDR3 has 14 amino acids. V was clipped by 5 bases and J by 6 bases; unmatched bases: 6. CDR1 MDHEN and CDR2 SYDVKM come from the germline V gene. The CDR3 region is CASSRQGADAEAFF. The DNA of the CDR3 is TGTGCCAGCAGTCGACAGGGGGCCGACGCTGAAGCTTTCTTT.

This clonotype has only a few counts. The V and J genes are TRBV20-1 and TRBJ2-1, with TRBD2 matching 8 bases. This CDR3 has 14 residues. The germline V gene has CDR1 DFQATT and CDR2 SNEGSKA (reference sequence). Germline trimming cut 0 bases from V and 6 bases from J; bases unmatched to any gene: 4. This chain's CDR3 is CSARDGTRINEQFF. The CDR3 DNA reads TGCAGTGCTAGAGACGGGACTAGGATCAATGAGCAGTTCTTC.

The sample holds many counts of this clonotype. The chain carries TRBV11-2 and TRBJ2-3, with 9 bases aligning to TRBD1. V gave up 5 bases and J gave up 2 bases; unmatched junction bases: 5. There are 15 residues in the CDR3. In germline, CDR1 is SGHAT, CDR2 FQNNGV. As DNA, the CDR3 is TGTGCCAGCAGCCTCGGACAGGGGTCCACAGATACGCAGTATTTT. Its translation is CASSLGQGSTDTQYF.

The chain couples TRBV19 to TRBJ2-4; TRBD1 or TRBD2 may be the D gene (6 bases each). CDR3 size: 13 residues. Germline CDR1 reads LNHDA; CDR2 reads SQIVND (reference sequence). V was cut by 5 bases and J by 6 bases, with 11 bases left in between. CDR3 sequence (DNA): TGTGCCAGTAGTCCGGGGGCAGGAAACATTCAGTACTTC. This translates into CASSPGAGNIQYF.

This clonotype was seen a few times. Here the CDR3 reads CASRRAETQYF. The CDR3 coding sequence is TGTGCCAGCAGACGAGCAGAGACCCAGTACTTC. The J gene is TRBJ2-5, the V gene TRBV6-1; D is undetermined. The V gene's germline CDR1 is MNHNS and CDR2 SASEGT. Trimming took off 6 bases at V and 4 bases at J, with 6 bases between the two ends. The CDR3 spans 11 residues.

This clonotype was picked up many times. This rearrangement joins TRBV7-3 to TRBJ2-2; D ambiguous. The CDR3 has 12 amino acids. Trimming pared 4 bases from V and 0 bases from J, leaving 0 bases between. Looked up from germline, CDR1 is SGHTA and CDR2 is FQGTGA. The CDR3 bases are TGTGCCAGCAGCTCGAACACCGGGGAGCTGTTTTTT. Its protein is CASSSNTGELFF.

The V gene is TRBV9, the J gene TRBJ1-5; no definite D call. The V end was cut by 0 bases, the J end by 1 base, with 5 bases between. Germline CDR1 and CDR2: SGDLS and YYNGEE. The CDR3 has 14 amino acids. CDR3 protein: CASSVDSSNQPQHF. The DNA of the CDR3 is TGTGCCAGCAGCGTAGACAGCAGCAATCAGCCCCAGCATTTT. Full variable domain (rest looked up from reference TRBV9 and TRBJ1-5): DSGVTQTPKHLITATGQRVTLRCSPRSGDLSVYWYQQSLDQGLQFLIQYYNGEERAKGNILERFSAQQFPDLHSELNLSSLELGDSALYFCASSVDSSNQPQHFGDGTRLSIL.

This rearrangement joins TRBV19 to TRBJ1-1; 7 bases are a match to TRBD1. This CDR3 has 18 amino acids. The germline gives CDR1 LNHDA, CDR2 SQIVND (reference sequence). V lost 7 bases to trimming and J lost 0 bases; unmatched junction nucleotides: 17. The CDR3 DNA reads TGTGCCAGTACTCATTATTATGGGGCAGGGGGAATGAACACTGAAGCTTTCTTT. Residues: CASTHYYGAGGMNTEAFF. The variable domain in full, with the rest retrieved from reference TRBV19 and TRBJ1-1, is DGGITQSPKYLFRKEGQNVTLSCEQNLNHDAMYWYRQDPGQGLRLIYYSQIVNDFQKGDIAEGYSVSREKKESFPLTVTSAQKNPTAFYLCASTHYYGAGGMNTEAFFGQGTRLTVV.

This clonotype was found a few times. The chain links TRBV3-1 to TRBJ2-7; TRBD2 matches 12 bases. The V gene end was trimmed by 3 bases and the J gene end by 7 bases; junction bases not matched to a gene: 7. This CDR3 is 15 amino acids long. CDR1 and CDR2 from the germline V gene are LGHDT and YNNKEL (reference sequence). CDR3 DNA: TGTGCCAGCAGCCATGAGACTAGCGGGAGTTATGAGCAGTACTTC. Translated, it gives CASSHETSGSYEQYF.